This T cell receptor beta chain is drawn from a study of identical twins. From the 5' RACE reads, TCRdb called clonotypes with MiXCR, one entry per CDR3 protein. Of 1.5 million or so distinct CDR3 sequences detected, 32% appear once; the ten largest clones hold 0.25% to 0.3%. Study-level results: The authors drew conclusions from cross-sectional statistical analysis rather than following the same donors. High-abundance cord blood beta clonotypes had fewer insertions; memory repertoires showed none. The models systematically underestimated how much out-of-frame TCR alpha was shared in monozygotic twins. For out-of-frame beta sequences, excess twin sharing was weaker.

Details on this clonotype: Its antigen is undetermined. A junction end diverges from the germline sequence, so it may reflect a read error.

Germline-derived CDR1 and CDR2 are LGHNT and FRNRAP. The CDR3 totals 15 residues. The V and J genes are TRBV12-5 and TRBJ2-1, with 9 bases identical to TRBD2. This clonotype was obtained from a newborn girl in good health. The sequenced material came from cord blood. CDR3 in amino acids: CASAHSGSSYNERFF. CDR3 nucleotides: TGTGCTAGTGCCCATAGCGGGAGCTCCTACAATGAGCGGTTCTTC. The full variable domain, rest sourced from reference TRBV12-5 and TRBJ2-1, is DARVTQTPRHKVTEMGQEVTMRCQPILGHNTVFWYRQTMMQGLELLAYFRNRAPLDDSGMPKDRFSAEMPDATLATLKIQPSEPRDSAVYFCASAHSGSSYNERFFGPGTRLTVL.